This TCR beta chain was captured in a study of cytomegalovirus exposure and HLA in healthy donors. Study-level points and caveats: Researchers counted over 150 TCR beta chains as cytomegalovirus-associated.

Germline assignment: CDR1 SGHTA and CDR2 FQGNSA. This CDR3 is 14 amino acids long. Losses at the gene ends were 2 bases for V and 6 bases for J; bases not matched to a gene: 6. The PCR made use of 60 Vbeta and 13 Jbeta primers. The method was immunoSEQ multiplex PCR; TCRdb's version includes in-frame clones alone and lacks a portion of them. The top ten clones hold more than 0.75% of a sample with approximately 140,000 clones, around 79% of them seen once. Details on this clone: The antigen is not known.

The receptor's source is a man aged 18 to 29 in good health and CMV-seronegative. The gene calls are TRBV7-2 and TRBJ2-5, with 7 bases aligning to TRBD2. Sequencing was performed on PBMCs. CDR3 sequence (DNA): TGTGCCAGCAGCTTACAGGGAGGGGCTAAGACCCAGTACTTC. This gives the protein CASSLQGGAKTQYF.